This T cell receptor (beta chain) appears in the sequencing data of a study of blood T cell repertoires in COVID-19. This clone was counted once. In the study's own analysis: Nucleated cell counts were estimated from reference gene primer amplification. TCRdb's copy holds only in-frame clones and misses some; the assay was immunoSEQ multiplex PCR. V and J calls and clone size are given by that table; D and trimming were obtained from the DNA. Of hundreds of thousands of clones listed, around 79% are singletons. Per the germline V gene, CDR1 is SGHRS and CDR2 is YFSETQ. This CDR3 has 14 residues. V lost 5 bases to trimming and J lost 5 bases; unmatched junction nucleotides: 6.

The clonotype comes from a woman at least 80 years old with acute or convalescent COVID-19. Sequencing was carried out using peripheral blood. This sequence joins TRBV5-1 and TRBJ2-1; 8 bases are a match to TRBD2. CDR3 sequence: CASRKRGHDNEQFF. The DNA for the CDR3 is TGCGCCAGCAGGAAGCGGGGGCATGACAATGAGCAGTTCTTC.